This TCR beta chain came from a study of shared clonotypes between healthy human individuals. Study summary: There were three CD4 naive, three CD4 memory, two CD8 naive and one CD8 memory plates per donor. Study-wide findings and caveats: With several donors compared, roughly 4.9% of naive CD4 clonotypes were shared.

With V trimmed by 4 bases and J by 9 bases, 8 bases remained unmatched. The CDR3 totals 14 residues. CDR1 and CDR2 (germline): SGHNT, YYREEE (reference sequence). Profiling relied on immunoSEQ multiplex PCR, and the TCRdb table lists in-frame clones only, not all of them. The profile shows about 990,000 clones, 78% of them singletons. As concerns this clone: Its antigen is not identified.

The gene calls are TRBV5-4 and TRBJ2-1; 9 bases fit TRBD1. The receptor was derived from a man younger than 35 in good health. Some clones in this sample may be carry-over from other donors' samples. Sequencing was carried out using memory CD4+ T cells from PBMCs. Subset noted: CD45RA-negative fraction. CDR3 amino acids: CASSPQGAFGEQFF. In nucleotides, the CDR3 is TGTGCCAGCAGCCCACAGGGGGCGTTTGGTGAGCAGTTCTTC.